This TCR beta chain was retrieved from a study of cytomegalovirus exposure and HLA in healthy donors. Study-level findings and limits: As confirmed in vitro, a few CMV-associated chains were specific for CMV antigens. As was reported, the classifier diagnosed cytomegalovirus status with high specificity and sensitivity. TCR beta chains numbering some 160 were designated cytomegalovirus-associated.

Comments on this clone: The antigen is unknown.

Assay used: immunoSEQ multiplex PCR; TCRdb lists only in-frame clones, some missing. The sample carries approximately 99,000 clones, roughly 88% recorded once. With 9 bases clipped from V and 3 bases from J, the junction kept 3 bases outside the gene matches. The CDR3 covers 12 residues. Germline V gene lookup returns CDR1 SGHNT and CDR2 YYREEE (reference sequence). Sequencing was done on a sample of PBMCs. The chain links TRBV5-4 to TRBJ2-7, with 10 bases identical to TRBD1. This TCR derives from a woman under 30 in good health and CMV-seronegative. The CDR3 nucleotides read TGTGCCACCGGGACAGGGGACTACGAGCAGTACTTC. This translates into CATGTGDYEQYF.